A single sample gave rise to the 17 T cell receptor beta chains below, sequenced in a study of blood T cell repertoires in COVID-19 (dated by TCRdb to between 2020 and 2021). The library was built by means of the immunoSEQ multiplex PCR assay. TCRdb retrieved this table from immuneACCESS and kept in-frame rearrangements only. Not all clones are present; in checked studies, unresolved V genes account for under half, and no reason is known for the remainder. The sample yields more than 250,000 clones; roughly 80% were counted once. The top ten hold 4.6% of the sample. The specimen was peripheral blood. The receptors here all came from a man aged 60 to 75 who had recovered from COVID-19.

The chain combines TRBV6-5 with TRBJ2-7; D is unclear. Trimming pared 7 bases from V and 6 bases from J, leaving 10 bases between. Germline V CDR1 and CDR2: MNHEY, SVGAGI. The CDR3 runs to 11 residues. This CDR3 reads CASTEFTEQYF. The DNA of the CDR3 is TGTGCCAGCACGGAGTTCACCGAGCAGTACTTC.

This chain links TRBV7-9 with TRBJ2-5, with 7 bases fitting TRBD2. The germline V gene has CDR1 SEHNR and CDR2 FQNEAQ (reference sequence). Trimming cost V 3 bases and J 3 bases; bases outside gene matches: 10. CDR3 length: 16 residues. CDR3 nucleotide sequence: TGTGCCAGCAGCTTCAAGGACATAGGGAGGGAAGAGACCCAGTACTTC. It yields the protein CASSFKDIGREETQYF.

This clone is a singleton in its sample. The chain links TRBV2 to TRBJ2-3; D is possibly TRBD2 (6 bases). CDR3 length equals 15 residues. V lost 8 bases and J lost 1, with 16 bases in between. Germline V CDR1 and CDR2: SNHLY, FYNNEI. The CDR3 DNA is TGTGCCAGCGCCTTCGGGGGTTCCCGCACAGATACGCAGTATTTT. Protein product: CASAFGGSRTDTQYF.

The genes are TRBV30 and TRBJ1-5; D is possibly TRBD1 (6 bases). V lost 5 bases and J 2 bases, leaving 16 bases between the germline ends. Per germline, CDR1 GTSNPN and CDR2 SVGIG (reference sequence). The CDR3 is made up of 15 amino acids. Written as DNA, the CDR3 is TGTGCCTGGGCGAGGGGGAACTCGGGCAATCAGCCCCAGCATTTT. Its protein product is CAWARGNSGNQPQHF.

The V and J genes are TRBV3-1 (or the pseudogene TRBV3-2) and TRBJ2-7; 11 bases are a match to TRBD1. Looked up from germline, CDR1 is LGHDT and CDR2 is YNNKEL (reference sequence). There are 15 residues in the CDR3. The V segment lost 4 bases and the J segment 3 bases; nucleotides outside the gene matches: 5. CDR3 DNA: TGTGCCAGCAGCCCCCGGACAGGGGGCCACTACGAGCAGTACTTC. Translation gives CASSPRTGGHYEQYF.

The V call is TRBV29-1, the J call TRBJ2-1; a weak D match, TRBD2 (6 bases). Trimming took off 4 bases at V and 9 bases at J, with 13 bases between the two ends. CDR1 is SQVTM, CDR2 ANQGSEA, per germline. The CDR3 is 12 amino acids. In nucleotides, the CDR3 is TGCAGCGTTGGGTGGAGGGTCGGTGAGCAGTTCTTC. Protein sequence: CSVGWRVGEQFF.

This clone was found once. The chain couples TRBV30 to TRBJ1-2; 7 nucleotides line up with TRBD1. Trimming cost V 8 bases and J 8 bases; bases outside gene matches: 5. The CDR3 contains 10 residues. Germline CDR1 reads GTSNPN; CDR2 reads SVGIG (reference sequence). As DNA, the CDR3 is TGTGCCAGCGACAGGGACGGCTACACCTTC. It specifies CASDRDGYTF.

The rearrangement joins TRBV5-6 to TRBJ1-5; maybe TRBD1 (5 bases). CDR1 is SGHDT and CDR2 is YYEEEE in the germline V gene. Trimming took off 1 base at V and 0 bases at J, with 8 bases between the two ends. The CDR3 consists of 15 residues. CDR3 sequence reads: CASSLSQGSNQPQHF. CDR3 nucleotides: TGTGCCAGCAGCTTGAGCCAGGGTAGCAATCAGCCCCAGCATTTT.

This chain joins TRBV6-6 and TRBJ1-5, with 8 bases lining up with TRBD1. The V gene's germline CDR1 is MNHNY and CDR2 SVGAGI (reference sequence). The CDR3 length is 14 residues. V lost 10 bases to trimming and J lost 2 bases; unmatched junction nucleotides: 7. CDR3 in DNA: TGTGCCACCTGGCCGGACAGGGGCAATCAGCCCCAGCATTTT. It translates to CATWPDRGNQPQHF.

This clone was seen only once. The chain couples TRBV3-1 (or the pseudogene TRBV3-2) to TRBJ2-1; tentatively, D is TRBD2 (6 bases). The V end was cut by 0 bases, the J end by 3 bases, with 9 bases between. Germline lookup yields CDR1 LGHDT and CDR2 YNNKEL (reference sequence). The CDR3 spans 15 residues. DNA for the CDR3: TGTGCCAGCAGCCAAGAGGCTAGCGTCTACAATGAGCAGTTCTTC. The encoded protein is CASSQEASVYNEQFF.

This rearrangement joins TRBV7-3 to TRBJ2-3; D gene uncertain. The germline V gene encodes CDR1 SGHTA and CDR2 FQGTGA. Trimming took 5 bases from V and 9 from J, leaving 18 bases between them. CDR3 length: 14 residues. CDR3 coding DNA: TGTGCCAGCAGCCCCGATACAGTGGGTAAAACGCAGTATTTT. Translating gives CASSPDTVGKTQYF.

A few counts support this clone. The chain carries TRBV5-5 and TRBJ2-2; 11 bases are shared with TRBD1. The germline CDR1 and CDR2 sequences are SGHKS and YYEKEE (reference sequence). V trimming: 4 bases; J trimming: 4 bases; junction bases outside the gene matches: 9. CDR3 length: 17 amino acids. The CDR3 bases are TGTGCCAGCAGCCAGAAAACCGGGACAGGGGGCACCGGGGAGCTGTTTTTT. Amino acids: CASSQKTGTGGTGELFF.

This CDR3 reads CASSTSGRRGHGELFF. The CDR3 DNA sequence: TGTGCCAGTAGCACTAGCGGGAGAAGGGGACACGGGGAGCTGTTTTTT. The chain uses TRBV19 and TRBJ2-2, with TRBD2 matching over 11 bases. With 6 bases clipped from V and 7 bases from J, the junction kept 10 bases outside the gene matches. The CDR3 extends over 16 amino acids. CDR1 and CDR2 (germline): LNHDA, SQIVND (reference sequence).

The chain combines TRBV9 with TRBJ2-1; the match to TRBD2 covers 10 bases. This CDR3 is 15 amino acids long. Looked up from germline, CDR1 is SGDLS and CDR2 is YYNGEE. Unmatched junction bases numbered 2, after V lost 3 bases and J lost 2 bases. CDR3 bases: TGTGCCAGCAGCGACAGCGGGAGGGCCTACAATGAGCAGTTCTTC. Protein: CASSDSGRAYNEQFF.

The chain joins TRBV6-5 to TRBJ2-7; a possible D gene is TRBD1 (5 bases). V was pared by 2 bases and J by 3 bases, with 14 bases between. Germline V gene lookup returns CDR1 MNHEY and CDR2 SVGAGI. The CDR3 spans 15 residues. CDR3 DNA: TGTGCCAGCAGTTACGGGCAGGGTGGACGCTACGAGCAGTACTTC. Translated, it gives CASSYGQGGRYEQYF.

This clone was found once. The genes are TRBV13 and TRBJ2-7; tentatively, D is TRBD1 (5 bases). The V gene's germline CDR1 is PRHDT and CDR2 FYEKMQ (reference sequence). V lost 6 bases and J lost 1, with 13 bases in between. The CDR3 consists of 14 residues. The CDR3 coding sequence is TGTGCCAGCAGGGGTATGCGACAGTCCTACGAGCAGTACTTC. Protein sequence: CASRGMRQSYEQYF.

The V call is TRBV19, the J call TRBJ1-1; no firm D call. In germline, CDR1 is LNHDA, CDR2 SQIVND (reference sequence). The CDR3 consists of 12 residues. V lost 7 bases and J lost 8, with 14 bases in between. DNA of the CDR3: TGTGCCAGTATCACTCATAGGGAGGAAGCTTTCTTT. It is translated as CASITHREEAFF.